The 12 T cell receptor beta chains below all came from one sample that was sequenced in a study of shared clonotypes between healthy human individuals (dated by TCRdb to between 2020 and 2021). The method was the immunoSEQ multiplex PCR assay. What TCRdb holds here is the immuneACCESS table cut down to in-frame rearrangements. Part of the clones is not present; checked against another copy, under half of the missing clones reflect an unresolved V gene, and the others are unexplained. This sample gives around 1.4 million clones in total; 98% of them show up just once. Of the sample, 0.36% falls within the top ten clones. Sequencing was done on a sample of naive CD4+ T cells sorted from blood. Sample cell subset or site, as interpreted from the label and publication: CD45RA+ positively selected. The receptors shown here come from a man aged 25-45 years in good health.

The V call is TRBV6-6, the J call TRBJ2-1; 7 nucleotides align to TRBD1. Germline values: CDR1 MNHNY, CDR2 SVGAGI (reference sequence). J lost 8 bases, V lost 2 bases, and 12 bases had no gene match. The CDR3 consists of 16 residues. CDR3: CASSYEGQRGRDEQFF. The CDR3 coding sequence is TGTGCCAGCAGTTACGAGGGTCAAAGGGGGCGCGATGAGCAGTTCTTC.

The V call is TRBV9, the J call TRBJ2-5, with 10 bases identical to TRBD1. V gave up 3 bases and J gave up 5 bases; unmatched junction bases: 7. This CDR3 has 15 amino acids. Germline V lookup: CDR1 SGDLS, CDR2 YYNGEE. CDR3 protein: CASSGGQGGWETQYF. In DNA form, the CDR3 reads TGTGCCAGCAGCGGCGGACAGGGGGGTTGGGAGACCCAGTACTTC.

The chain is built from TRBV7-9 and TRBJ1-5; tentative D call: TRBD1 (5 bases). V dropped 5 bases and J dropped 6 bases, with 14 bases sitting between them. Germline CDR1 is SEHNR and CDR2 is FQNEAQ (reference sequence). The CDR3 is 14 amino acids. The CDR3 is CASSARDPVQPQHF. CDR3 sequence (DNA): TGTGCCAGCAGCGCAAGGGACCCGGTTCAGCCCCAGCATTTT.

The CDR3 sequence is CASRFRDGYEKLFF. CDR3 in DNA: TGTGCCAGCAGATTCCGGGACGGCTATGAAAAACTGTTTTTT. The chain couples TRBV5-6 to TRBJ1-4; D might be TRBD1 (5 bases). There are 14 residues in the CDR3. V lost 5 bases, J lost 6 bases, and 14 bases lay in between. Germline V gives CDR1 SGHDT, CDR2 YYEEEE.

This chain uses TRBV2 with TRBJ2-2; D unresolved. The germline V gene has CDR1 SNHLY and CDR2 FYNNEI. The length of the CDR3 is 12 residues. Trimming took 4 bases from V and 6 from J, leaving 6 bases between them. The chain's CDR3 is CASSGSAGELFF. CDR3 DNA: TGTGCCAGCAGTGGGTCCGCCGGGGAGCTGTTTTTT. The complete variable domain, with remaining parts taken from reference TRBV2 and TRBJ2-2, reads EPEVTQTPSHQVTQMGQEVILRCVPISNHLYFYWYRQILGQKVEFLVSFYNNEISEKSEIFDDQFSVERPDGSNFTLKIRSTKLEDSAMYFCASSGSAGELFFGEGSRLTVL.

The chain couples TRBV7-9 to TRBJ1-5; 7 bases match TRBD1. The CDR3 runs 15 residues. Per germline, CDR1 SEHNR and CDR2 FQNEAQ (reference sequence). V dropped 6 bases and J dropped 5; count of bases not matched to a gene: 10. CDR3 loop: CASSPRGTEDQPQHF. The CDR3 DNA sequence: TGTGCCAGCAGTCCCCGAGGGACAGAAGATCAGCCCCAGCATTTT.

This chain connects TRBV9 to TRBJ2-1; 7 nucleotides agree with TRBD2. This CDR3 comprises 15 residues. V lost 4 bases to trimming and J lost 6 bases; unmatched junction nucleotides: 10. The germline V gene encodes CDR1 SGDLS and CDR2 YYNGEE. CDR3 in amino acids: CASSPRTSSFNEQFF. The CDR3 region has the DNA TGTGCCAGCAGCCCGCGGACTAGTTCGTTCAATGAGCAGTTCTTC.

V usage is TRBV5-5 and J usage is TRBJ2-1; 9 nucleotides agree with TRBD1. The germline CDR1 and CDR2 sequences are SGHKS and YYEKEE (reference sequence). V lost 0 bases and J lost 2; bases outside the gene matches: 3. The CDR3 sequence is 16 residues long. The CDR3 sequence: CASSLEGTGTYNEQFF. CDR3 sequence (DNA): TGTGCCAGCAGCTTGGAAGGGACAGGGACCTACAATGAGCAGTTCTTC.

The chain joins TRBV6-5 to TRBJ2-7; TRBD1 matches 11 bases. V shed 7 bases and J 2 bases; nucleotides not matched to a gene: 4. The CDR3 has 14 amino acids. The germline CDR1 and CDR2 sequences are MNHEY and SVGAGI. The DNA for the CDR3 is TGTGCCAGCAAGAGGGACAGGGGGACCTACGAGCAGTACTTC. Translated: CASKRDRGTYEQYF.

The chain recombines TRBV14 with TRBJ2-1; 7 bases align to TRBD2. V gave up 3 bases and J gave up 3 bases; unmatched junction bases: 5. Per the germline V gene, CDR1 is SGHDN and CDR2 is FVKESK. CDR3 length equals 15 residues. This chain's CDR3 is CASSHKLAFYNEQFF. The DNA of the CDR3 is TGTGCCAGCAGCCACAAACTAGCGTTCTACAATGAGCAGTTCTTC.

The chain joins TRBV6-4 to TRBJ2-1; TRBD1 matches at 9 bases. The CDR3 is 17 residues long. The V gene end was trimmed by 0 bases and the J gene end by 5 bases; junction bases not matched to a gene: 8. Germline V gene sequence: CDR1 MRHNA, CDR2 SNTAGT. CDR3 sequence reads: CASSDSNLGTGNNEQFF. The CDR3, as DNA: TGTGCCAGCAGTGACTCGAATTTGGGGACAGGGAACAATGAGCAGTTCTTC.

V is TRBV7-2 and J is TRBJ1-5; 9 bases align to TRBD1. The CDR3 is made up of 18 amino acids. The V and J ends lost 1 base and 8 bases, in that order; junction bases with no gene match: 15. CDR1 is SGHTA and CDR2 is FQGNSA in the germline V gene. CDR3 nucleotides: TGTGCCAGCAGCTTAGATCGAGGAGCCGGACAGGGGAATAAGCCCCAGCATTTT. Encoded protein: CASSLDRGAGQGNKPQHF.